A selection of T cell receptor beta chains follows, all from one sample in a study of response to subunit inactivated influenza vaccine. In TCRdb, the RT-PCR reads were re-called with MiXCR into one record per CDR3 protein. The table lists hundreds of thousands of distinct CDR3 sequences, roughly 14% of them singletons. Specimen: PBMCs from blood, collected approximately 12 days after vaccination. The receptors originated from a man between 45 and 60 years old who received an inactivated influenza vaccine. The CDR3 runs from the conserved cysteine through the conserved F or W. Fields, in order: clone size, CDR3 length, D gene, J gene, V gene, CDR3 protein, CDR3 DNA. D genes are given only for firm matches. Some rows mark clone size as missing; the rest say once, few, many or name a class of expanded clone.

NA	14	NA	TRBJ2-7	TRBV30	CAWNRQQSSYEQYF	TGTGCCTGGAATCGACAGCAAAGTTCCTACGAGCAGTACTTC
few	15	NA	TRBJ2-3	TRBV10-2	CASSELRTSTDTQYF	TGCGCCAGCAGTGAGTTGCGTACTTCCACAGATACGCAGTATTTT
NA	14	NA	TRBJ1-4	TRBV6-1	CASSEIGAPEKLFF	TGTGCCAGCAGTGAGATCGGGGCCCCAGAAAAACTGTTTTTT
few	16	NA	TRBJ1-6	TRBV20-1	CSARDKLTQNDSPLHF	TGCAGTGCTAGAGATAAGCTAACCCAGAATGATTCACCCCTCCACTTT
few	17	TRBD1	TRBJ2-6	TRBV6-5	CASSYSSRGPGANVLTF	TGTGCCAGCAGTTACTCAAGCAGGGGGCCCGGGGCCAACGTCCTGACTTTC
NA	15	NA	TRBJ2-5	TRBV5-5	CASSLDLGGVDTQYF	TGTGCCAGCAGCTTGGACCTCGGCGGTGTAGATACCCAGTACTTC
few	16	NA	TRBJ2-7	TRBV3-1	CASSQGGAGLSYEQYF	TGTGCCAGCAGCCAAGGAGGGGCAGGCCTCTCCTACGAGCAGTACTTC
NA	15	NA	TRBJ2-7	TRBV6-1	CASSDPPGSTYEQYF	TGTGCCAGCAGTGATCCACCAGGGTCTACCTACGAGCAGTACTTC
NA	11	NA	TRBJ2-1	TRBV19	CASRYAAEQFF	TGTGCCAGTAGATATGCGGCCGAGCAGTTCTTC
NA	14	TRBD1	TRBJ2-7	TRBV28	CASRGRRTGYEQYF	TGTGCCAGCCGAGGGCGGAGGACAGGCTACGAGCAGTACTTC
NA	14	NA	TRBJ2-7	TRBV20-1	CSAKRGRSSYEQYF	TGCAGTGCTAAGAGGGGGAGGAGCTCCTACGAGCAGTACTTC
few	14	TRBD1	TRBJ2-7	TRBV9	CASSAQGDPYEQYF	TGTGCCAGCAGCGCCCAGGGGGATCCCTACGAGCAGTACTTC
few	14	NA	TRBJ1-5	TRBV6-1	CASSELRVNQPQHF	TGTGCCAGCAGTGAATTACGGGTTAATCAGCCCCAGCATTTT
NA	20	NA	TRBJ2-5	TRBV6-2/TRBV6-3	CASSPRYSPSRGADRETQYF	TGTGCCAGCAGTCCACGATACTCCCCCAGCCGAGGCGCAGACAGGGAGACCCAGTACTTC
few	15	NA	TRBJ2-7	TRBV20-1	CSAVPGRGNSYEQYF	TGCAGTGCTGTACCGGGACGAGGCAACTCCTACGAGCAGTACTTC
few	12	NA	TRBJ1-2	TRBV29-1	CSAEGDSKGYTF	TGCAGCGCCGAGGGCGATTCGAAAGGCTACACCTTC
few	14	NA	TRBJ1-1	TRBV29-1	CSVRLGGTNTEAFF	TGCAGCGTGAGGTTAGGGGGGACGAACACTGAAGCTTTCTTT
once	18	TRBD2	TRBJ2-5	TRBV11-2	CASRNSGGAYWLQETQYF	TGTGCCAGCAGGAATAGCGGGGGGGCCTATTGGCTCCAAGAGACCCAGTACTTC
few	15	NA	TRBJ2-2	TRBV12-3/TRBV12-4	CASNPTRVNTGELFF	TGTGCCAGCAACCCCACCAGGGTCAACACCGGGGAGCTGTTTTTT
NA	17	TRBD1	TRBJ2-7	TRBV14	CASSQGSPWTGMGEQYF	TGTGCCAGCAGCCAAGGATCCCCTTGGACAGGAATGGGCGAGCAGTACTTC
NA	13	NA	TRBJ1-1	TRBV29-1	CSVSRDMNTEAFF	TGCAGCGTTTCCCGTGACATGAACACTGAAGCTTTCTTT
NA	16	NA	TRBJ1-6	TRBV4-1	CASSQFTGRLNSPLHF	TGCGCCAGCAGCCAGTTTACGGGGCGGCTCAATTCACCCCTCCACTTT
NA	15	NA	TRBJ2-1	TRBV7-9	CASSPPVRSYNEQFF	TGTGCCAGCAGTCCCCCGGTCCGCTCCTACAATGAGCAGTTCTTC
NA	16	NA	TRBJ2-5	TRBV23-1	CASSHEAEGGQETQYF	TGCGCCAGCAGTCATGAGGCGGAGGGGGGGCAAGAGACCCAGTACTTC
NA	15	NA	TRBJ2-1	TRBV5-1	CASSLVWGTYNEQFF	TGCGCCAGCAGCTTGGTCTGGGGGACCTACAATGAGCAGTTCTTC
NA	13	TRBD1	TRBJ1-2	TRBV28	CASRTGVGYGYTF	TGTGCCAGCAGGACAGGGGTGGGCTATGGCTACACCTTC
many	14	NA	TRBJ1-5	TRBV20-1	CSASGGQINQPQHF	TGCAGTGCTAGTGGTGGGCAGATCAATCAGCCCCAGCATTTT
few	13	NA	TRBJ1-5	TRBV10-3	CAISSDVLQPQHF	TGTGCCATCAGTTCGGACGTTCTACAGCCCCAGCATTTT
few	13	NA	TRBJ1-1	TRBV7-9	CASSRALGTEAFF	TGTGCCAGCAGTCGGGCGTTGGGCACTGAAGCTTTCTTT
NA	14	TRBD1	TRBJ1-1	TRBV12-3/TRBV12-4	CASSLGQGITEAFF	TGTGCCAGCAGTCTAGGACAGGGAATCACTGAAGCTTTCTTT
NA	13	TRBD1	TRBJ2-7	TRBV29-1	CSVGRDRAYEQYF	TGCAGCGTTGGAAGGGACAGGGCCTACGAGCAGTACTTC
few	13	TRBD1	TRBJ2-7	TRBV7-6	CASSTRQGYEQYF	TGTGCCAGCAGCACCCGACAGGGGTACGAGCAGTACTTC
few	16	TRBD1	TRBJ2-2	TRBV11-2	CASGKTRDRGTGELFF	TGTGCCAGCGGCAAAACACGGGACAGGGGCACCGGGGAGCTGTTTTTT
few	16	TRBD1	TRBJ1-4	TRBV7-2	CASSFDGQGASGKLFF	TGTGCCAGCAGCTTCGATGGACAGGGGGCGTCTGGCAAACTGTTTTTT
NA	17	NA	TRBJ2-1	TRBV23-1	CASSQKKTGTDHNEQFF	TGCGCCAGCAGTCAGAAAAAAACCGGGACCGACCACAATGAGCAGTTCTTC
NA	15	NA	TRBJ2-3	TRBV29-1	CSGVDFGGSTDTQYF	TGCAGCGGTGTCGATTTCGGGGGAAGCACAGATACGCAGTATTTT
few	16	NA	TRBJ2-6	TRBV6-2/TRBV6-3	CASTDSLGSGANVLTF	TGTGCCAGCACCGACTCTTTGGGCTCTGGGGCCAACGTCCTGACTTTC
NA	14	NA	TRBJ2-5	TRBV7-2	CASSLQATQETQYF	TGTGCCAGCAGCTTGCAGGCCACCCAAGAGACCCAGTACTTC
many	13	NA	TRBJ1-1	TRBV29-1	CSVAGRLNTEAFF	TGCAGCGTTGCGGGTCGGCTGAACACTGAAGCTTTCTTT